A single sample is the source of the 22 T cell receptor beta chains below, sequenced in a study of blood T cell repertoires in COVID-19. Assay used: immunoSEQ multiplex PCR; TCRdb lists only in-frame clones, some missing. The data contain under 200,000 clones, 88% of them singletons. The sample consisted of peripheral blood. The receptors derive from a man aged 18 to 29 with active or convalescent COVID-19.

The rearrangement joins TRBV19 to TRBJ1-1; no definite D call. Germline assignment: CDR1 LNHDA and CDR2 SQIVND (reference sequence). Trimming removed 7 bases at V and 3 bases at J, with 18 bases between. This CDR3 has 15 amino acids. CDR3 loop: CASTMGWEGDTEAFF. CDR3 bases: TGTGCCAGTACCATGGGATGGGAGGGAGACACTGAAGCTTTCTTT. The full variable domain, completed using reference TRBV19 and TRBJ1-1, is DGGITQSPKYLFRKEGQNVTLSCEQNLNHDAMYWYRQDPGQGLRLIYYSQIVNDFQKGDIAEGYSVSREKKESFPLTVTSAQKNPTAFYLCASTMGWEGDTEAFFGQGTRLTVV.

The V call is TRBV19, the J call TRBJ1-4, with a possible D match to TRBD1 (6 bases). The CDR3 runs to 16 residues. The germline V gene encodes CDR1 LNHDA and CDR2 SQIVND (reference sequence). The V end lost 5 bases, the J end lost 8 bases, and 21 bases lay between the germline ends. CDR3 coding DNA: TGTGCCAGTAGTCGGGTTTGGGGGACACCCTCGGAAAAACTGTTTTTT. This gives the protein CASSRVWGTPSEKLFF.

The chain links TRBV30 to TRBJ2-5, with TRBD2 identical over 9 bases. V trimming: 2 bases; J trimming: 4 bases; junction bases outside the gene matches: 8. The germline V gene encodes CDR1 GTSNPN and CDR2 SVGIG (reference sequence). The CDR3 has 15 amino acids. The CDR3 DNA follows: TGTGCCTGGAGTTTTGCGGGGGGGCGCGGAGAGACCCAGTACTTC. The encoded protein is CAWSFAGGRGETQYF.

A remark on this clone: Different DNA sequences within this sample yield the same CDR3. This chain links TRBV11-2 with TRBJ1-2; 7 bases align to TRBD1. The V gene's germline CDR1 is SGHAT and CDR2 FQNNGV. V lost 5 bases and J lost 9; bases outside the gene matches: 12. The CDR3 contains 14 residues. This chain's CDR3 is CASSVGQPTMSYTF. The CDR3 DNA sequence: TGTGCCAGCAGCGTGGGACAGCCGACTATGAGCTACACCTTC.

This chain connects TRBV7-8 to TRBJ1-1; 7 bases map to TRBD1. The CDR3 consists of 15 residues. Germline CDR1 reads SGHVS; CDR2 reads FQNEAQ. V lost 5 bases to trimming and J lost 0 bases; unmatched junction nucleotides: 6. CDR3 nucleotides: TGTGCCAGCAGCACACAGGGGTCTATGAACACTGAAGCTTTCTTT. Translated: CASSTQGSMNTEAFF.

The rearrangement links TRBV5-1 to TRBJ1-6; 7 bases map to TRBD1. CDR3 length: 14 amino acids. V dropped 1 base and J dropped 7; count of bases not matched to a gene: 2. Germline V gene sequence: CDR1 SGHRS, CDR2 YFSETQ. The CDR3 coding sequence is TGCGCCAGCAGCTTGACAGGGGACAATTCACCCCTCCACTTT. This encodes CASSLTGDNSPLHF. Full variable domain (rest looked up from reference TRBV5-1 and TRBJ1-6): KAGVTQTPRYLIKTRGQQVTLSCSPISGHRSVSWYQQTPGQGLQFLFEYFSETQRNKGNFPGRFSGRQFSNSRSEMNVSTLELGDSALYLCASSLTGDNSPLHFGNGTRLTVT.

The rearrangement joins TRBV6-5 to TRBJ1-2; TRBD1 aligns across 10 bases. Germline lookup yields CDR1 MNHEY and CDR2 SVGAGI. V dropped 6 bases and J dropped 7; count of bases not matched to a gene: 8. The CDR3 has 14 residues. As DNA, the CDR3 is TGTGCCAGCAGACCCGGACAGGGGGAAGGTGGCTACACCTTC. It translates to CASRPGQGEGGYTF.

This chain uses TRBV2 with TRBJ2-6; the D is unclear. Trimming stripped 7 bases from V and 2 bases from J, with 6 bases between. CDR1 SNHLY and CDR2 FYNNEI come from the germline V gene. This CDR3 is 13 amino acids long. The CDR3 spells CASNSAGANVLTF. For the CDR3, the DNA is TGTGCCAGCAACAGTGCTGGGGCCAACGTCCTGACTTTC.

This chain links TRBV5-1 with TRBJ2-1, with 7 bases lining up with TRBD2. The CDR3 runs to 16 residues. J lost 5 bases, V lost 0 bases, and 8 bases had no gene match. Germline CDR1 SGHRS, CDR2 YFSETQ. The CDR3 loop reads CASSLAGAGANNEQFF. Here the CDR3 DNA reads TGCGCCAGCAGCTTGGCCGGCGCGGGAGCCAACAATGAGCAGTTCTTC. Drawing the rest from reference TRBV5-1 and TRBJ2-1, the complete variable domain is KAGVTQTPRYLIKTRGQQVTLSCSPISGHRSVSWYQQTPGQGLQFLFEYFSETQRNKGNFPGRFSGRQFSNSRSEMNVSTLELGDSALYLCASSLAGAGANNEQFFGPGTRLTVL.

This rearrangement joins TRBV19 to TRBJ1-4; 7 bases are shared with TRBD1. V was clipped by 1 base and J by 8 bases; unmatched bases: 7. Germline assignment: CDR1 LNHDA and CDR2 SQIVND (reference sequence). This CDR3 has 15 residues. The CDR3 nucleotides read TGTGCCAGTAGTATAGTCAGGGGGTCGGGAGAAAAACTGTTTTTT. Amino acids: CASSIVRGSGEKLFF.

The genes are TRBV7-2 and TRBJ2-7, with 11 bases identical to TRBD2. The CDR3 has 14 residues. Trimming removed 6 bases from V and 5 bases from J; junction bases left unmatched: 6. Germline V CDR1 and CDR2: SGHTA, FQGNSA. CDR3 nucleotides: TGTGCCAGCAGTCGTAGCGGGAGGGATGACGAGCAGTACTTC. As protein: CASSRSGRDDEQYF.

This chain links TRBV5-1 with TRBJ2-2; 10 positions agree with TRBD2. Trimming at V came to 3 bases and at J to 4 bases, leaving 6 bases not matched to a gene. This CDR3 is built from 16 residues. Germline CDR1 SGHRS, CDR2 YFSETQ. The CDR3 protein is CASSWASGRGTGELFF. CDR3 DNA: TGCGCCAGCAGCTGGGCTAGCGGGAGAGGCACCGGGGAGCTGTTTTTT.

The chain couples TRBV29-1 to TRBJ2-3, with D tentatively TRBD2 (6 bases). This CDR3 is 11 amino acids long. V lost 3 bases and J 6 bases, leaving 7 bases between the germline ends. CDR1 and CDR2 from the germline V gene are SQVTM and ANQGSEA. The CDR3 loop reads CSVDGGDTQYF. CDR3 nucleotide sequence: TGCAGCGTTGATGGGGGGGATACGCAGTATTTT.

The gene calls are TRBV19 and TRBJ1-2; 8 nucleotides match TRBD1. CDR3 length: 16 residues. Germline V gives CDR1 LNHDA, CDR2 SQIVND (reference sequence). Trimming cost V 1 base and J 8 bases; bases outside gene matches: 12. The CDR3 coding sequence is TGTGCCAGTAGTATAGGACCGGGACAGGACTTTTCGGGCTACACCTTC. The encoded protein is CASSIGPGQDFSGYTF.

The chain joins TRBV6-5 to TRBJ1-2; 9 bases fit TRBD1. The ends lost 5 bases at V and 4 bases at J; junction bases unmatched: 5. The germline CDR1 and CDR2 sequences are MNHEY and SVGAGI. This CDR3 is 14 amino acids long. The CDR3 sequence: CASSRDRVVYGYTF. Written as DNA, the CDR3 is TGTGCCAGCAGTAGGGACAGGGTTGTCTATGGCTACACCTTC.

CDR3 residues: CARTGVANQPQHF. The CDR3 region has the DNA TGTGCCAGGACAGGGGTGGCCAATCAGCCCCAGCATTTT. The chain joins TRBV5-8 to TRBJ1-5; 8 bases are shared with TRBD1. CDR1 is SGHTS, CDR2 YDEGEE, per germline. The CDR3 extends over 13 amino acids. V shed 8 bases and J 3 bases; nucleotides not matched to a gene: 4.

The gene calls are TRBV3-1 (or the pseudogene TRBV3-2) and TRBJ2-3; D unresolved. This CDR3 spans 14 amino acids. The V end lost 4 bases, the J end lost 2 bases, and 10 bases lay between the germline ends. Germline lookup yields CDR1 LGHDT and CDR2 YNNKEL (reference sequence). The CDR3 loop is CASSREIHTDTQYF. The DNA for the CDR3 is TGTGCCAGCAGCCGAGAAATCCACACAGATACGCAGTATTTT.

This clone was seen once. V gene TRBV4-3 combines with J gene TRBJ2-5; TRBD1 might be the D (6 bases). Germline V lookup: CDR1 LGHNA, CDR2 YSLEER. V dropped 0 bases and J dropped 4 bases, with 12 bases sitting between them. This CDR3 has 15 residues. The CDR3 nucleotides are TGCGCCAGCAGCCAAGAGTCAGGGGCCGGAGAGACCCAGTACTTC. Translated: CASSQESGAGETQYF.

The V call is TRBV7-8, the J call TRBJ1-4; 7 bases line up with TRBD1. V gave up 5 bases and J gave up 6 bases; unmatched junction bases: 12. Germline V CDR1 and CDR2: SGHVS, FQNEAQ. The CDR3 runs 16 residues. CDR3 in DNA: TGTGCCAGCAGCCCCGGGACAGCGCTAAGATATGAAAAACTGTTTTTT. It yields the protein CASSPGTALRYEKLFF.

V and J are TRBV7-9 and TRBJ1-3; no reliable D call. The CDR3 contains 15 residues. The germline CDR1 and CDR2 sequences are SEHNR and FQNEAQ (reference sequence). V gave up 3 bases and J gave up 0 bases, with 9 bases separating them. This chain's CDR3 is CASSLQANSGNTIYF. DNA for the CDR3: TGTGCCAGCAGCTTGCAGGCCAACTCTGGAAACACCATATATTTT.

The chain recombines TRBV24-1 with TRBJ1-5, with 8 bases that match TRBD1. This CDR3 region has 14 residues. The trim removed 5 bases at V and 6 bases at J, leaving 5 bases unmatched. The germline V gene encodes CDR1 KGHDR and CDR2 SFDVKD. CDR3 nucleotides: TGTGCCACCAGTGGTGCAGGGGGCGTTCAGCCCCAGCATTTT. It codes for CATSGAGGVQPQHF.

The rearrangement links TRBV5-1 to TRBJ1-1, with a tentative D call TRBD1 (5 bases). The CDR3 contains 13 residues. Germline V gives CDR1 SGHRS, CDR2 YFSETQ. Trimming cost V 5 bases and J 5 bases, with 13 bases left between them. CDR3 residues: CASRLSPGTEAFF. The CDR3 DNA follows: TGCGCCAGCAGGCTGTCCCCAGGGACTGAAGCTTTCTTT.